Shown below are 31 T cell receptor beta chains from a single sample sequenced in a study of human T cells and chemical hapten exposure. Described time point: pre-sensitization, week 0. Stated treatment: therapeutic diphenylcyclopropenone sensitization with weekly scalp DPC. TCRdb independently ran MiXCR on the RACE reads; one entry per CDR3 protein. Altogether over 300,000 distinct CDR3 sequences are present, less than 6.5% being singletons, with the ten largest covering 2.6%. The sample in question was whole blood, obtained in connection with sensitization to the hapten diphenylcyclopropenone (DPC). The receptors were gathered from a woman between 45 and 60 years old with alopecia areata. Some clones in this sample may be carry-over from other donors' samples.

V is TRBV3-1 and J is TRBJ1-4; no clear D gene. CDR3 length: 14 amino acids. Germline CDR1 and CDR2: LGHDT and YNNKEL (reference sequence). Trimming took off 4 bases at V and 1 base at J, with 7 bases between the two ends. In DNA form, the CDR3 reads TGTGCCAGCAGCCGCCGGGGAACTAATGAAAAACTGTTTTTT. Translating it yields CASSRRGTNEKLFF.

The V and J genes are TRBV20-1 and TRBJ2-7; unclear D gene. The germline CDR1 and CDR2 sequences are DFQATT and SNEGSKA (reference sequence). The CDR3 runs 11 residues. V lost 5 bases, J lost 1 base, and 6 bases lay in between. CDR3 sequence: CSAPMSYEQYF. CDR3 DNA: TGCAGTGCTCCCATGTCCTACGAGCAGTACTTC.

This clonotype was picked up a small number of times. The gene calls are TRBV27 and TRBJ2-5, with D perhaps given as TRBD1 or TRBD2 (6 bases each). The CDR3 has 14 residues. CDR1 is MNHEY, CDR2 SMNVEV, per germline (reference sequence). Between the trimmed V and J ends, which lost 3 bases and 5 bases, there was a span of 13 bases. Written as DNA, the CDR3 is TGTGCCAGCAGTTTTACAGGGAGGACCGAGACCCAGTACTTC. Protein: CASSFTGRTETQYF.

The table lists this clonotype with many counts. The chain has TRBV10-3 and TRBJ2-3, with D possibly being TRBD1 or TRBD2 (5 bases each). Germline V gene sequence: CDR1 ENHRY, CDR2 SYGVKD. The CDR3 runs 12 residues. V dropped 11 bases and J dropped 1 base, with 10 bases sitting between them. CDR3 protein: CAARDRTDTQYF. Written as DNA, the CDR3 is TGTGCCGCTCGGGACCGCACAGATACGCAGTATTTT.

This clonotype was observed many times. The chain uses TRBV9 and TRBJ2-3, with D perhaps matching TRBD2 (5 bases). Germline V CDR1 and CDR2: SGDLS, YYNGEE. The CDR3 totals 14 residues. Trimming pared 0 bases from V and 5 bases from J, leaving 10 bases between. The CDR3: CASSVDSGIDTQYF. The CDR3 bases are TGTGCCAGCAGCGTAGACAGCGGCATAGATACGCAGTATTTT.

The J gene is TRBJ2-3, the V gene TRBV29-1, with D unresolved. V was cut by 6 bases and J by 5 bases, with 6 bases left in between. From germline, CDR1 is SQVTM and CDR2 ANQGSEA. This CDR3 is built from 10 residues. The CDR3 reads CSVPQDTQYF. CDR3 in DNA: TGCAGCGTCCCCCAAGATACGCAGTATTTT.

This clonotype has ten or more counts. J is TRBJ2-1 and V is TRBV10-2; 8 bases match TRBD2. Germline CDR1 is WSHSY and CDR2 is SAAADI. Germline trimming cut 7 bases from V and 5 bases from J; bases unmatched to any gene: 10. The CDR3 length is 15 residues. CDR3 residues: CASIFSGKLHNEQFF. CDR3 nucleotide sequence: TGCGCCAGCATCTTTAGCGGGAAGCTCCACAATGAGCAGTTCTTC.

The CDR3 DNA follows: TGTGCCAGCAGTTTAAAGGCGGGGGGGCCTGAGCAGTACTTC. Translating it yields CASSLKAGGPEQYF. This chain connects TRBV27 to TRBJ2-7; TRBD2 agrees at 9 bases. The CDR3 sequence is 14 residues long. Trimming cost V 2 bases and J 7 bases; bases outside gene matches: 6. Germline V gene lookup returns CDR1 MNHEY and CDR2 SMNVEV (reference sequence).

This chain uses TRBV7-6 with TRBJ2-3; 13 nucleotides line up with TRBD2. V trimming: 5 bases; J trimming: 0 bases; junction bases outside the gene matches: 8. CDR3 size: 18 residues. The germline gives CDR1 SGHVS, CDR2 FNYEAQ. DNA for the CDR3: TGTGCCAGCAGCCTTCGACTAGCGGGGGGCCCTAGCACAGATACGCAGTATTTT. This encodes CASSLRLAGGPSTDTQYF.

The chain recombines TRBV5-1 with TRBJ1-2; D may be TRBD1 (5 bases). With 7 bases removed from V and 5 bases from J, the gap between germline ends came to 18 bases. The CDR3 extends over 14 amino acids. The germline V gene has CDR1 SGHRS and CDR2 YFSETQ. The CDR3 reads CASSNNRDLYGYTF. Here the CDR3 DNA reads TGCGCCAGCTCTAACAACCGGGACCTATATGGCTACACCTTC.

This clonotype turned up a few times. The CDR3 here is CASLAGVGTGANVLTF. The CDR3, as DNA: TGTGCCAGCCTAGCGGGAGTTGGGACTGGGGCCAACGTCCTGACTTTC. The J gene is TRBJ2-6, the V gene TRBV4-2; 10 bases fit TRBD2. V lost 8 bases, J lost 2 bases, and 6 bases stayed unmatched. The CDR3 runs 16 residues. Germline lookup yields CDR1 LGHNA and CDR2 YNFKEQ.

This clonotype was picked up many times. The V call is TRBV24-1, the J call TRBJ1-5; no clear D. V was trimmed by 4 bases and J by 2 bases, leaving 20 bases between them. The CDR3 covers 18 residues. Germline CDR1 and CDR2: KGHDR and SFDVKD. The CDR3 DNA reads TGTGCCACCAGTGAGCCTCGTGCCAAAGGTGGGGGCAATCAGCCCCAGCATTTT. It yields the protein CATSEPRAKGGGNQPQHF.

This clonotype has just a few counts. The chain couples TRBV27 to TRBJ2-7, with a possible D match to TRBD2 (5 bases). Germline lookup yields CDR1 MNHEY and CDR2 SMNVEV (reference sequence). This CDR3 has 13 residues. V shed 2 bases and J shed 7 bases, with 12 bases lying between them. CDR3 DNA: TGTGCCAGCAGTTTAAGCTTTTCGGGGGAGCAGTACTTC. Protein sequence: CASSLSFSGEQYF.

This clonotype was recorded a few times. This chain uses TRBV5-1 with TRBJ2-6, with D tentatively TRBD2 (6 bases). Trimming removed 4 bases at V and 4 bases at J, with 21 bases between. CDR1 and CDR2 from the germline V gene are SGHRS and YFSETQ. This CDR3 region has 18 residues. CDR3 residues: CASSNLARDRLGANVLTF. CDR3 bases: TGCGCCAGCAGCAACCTAGCGCGAGACCGCCTAGGGGCCAACGTCCTGACTTTC.

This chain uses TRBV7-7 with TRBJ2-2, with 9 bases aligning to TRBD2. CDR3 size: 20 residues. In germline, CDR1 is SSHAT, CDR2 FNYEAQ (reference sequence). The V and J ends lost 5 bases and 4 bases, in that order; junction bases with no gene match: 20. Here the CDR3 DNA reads TGTGCCAGCAGCGGACTGGTCAGCGGGGGGCCTCAGGGGATCACCGGGGAGCTGTTTTTT. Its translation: CASSGLVSGGPQGITGELFF.

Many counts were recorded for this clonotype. The CDR3 DNA reads TGTGCCAGCAGTTTTGGTCTGACAGGGACTAACTATGGCTACACCTTC. It specifies CASSFGLTGTNYGYTF. This chain uses TRBV12-3 or TRBV12-4 with TRBJ1-2, with 7 bases aligning to TRBD1. The CDR3 extends over 16 amino acids. Trimming removed 3 bases from V and 0 bases from J; junction bases left unmatched: 7.

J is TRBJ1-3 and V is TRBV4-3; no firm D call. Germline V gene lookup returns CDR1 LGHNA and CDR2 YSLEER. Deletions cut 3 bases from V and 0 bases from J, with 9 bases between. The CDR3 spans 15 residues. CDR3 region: CASSQQAYSGNTIYF. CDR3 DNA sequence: TGCGCCAGCAGCCAGCAGGCTTACTCTGGAAACACCATATATTTT.

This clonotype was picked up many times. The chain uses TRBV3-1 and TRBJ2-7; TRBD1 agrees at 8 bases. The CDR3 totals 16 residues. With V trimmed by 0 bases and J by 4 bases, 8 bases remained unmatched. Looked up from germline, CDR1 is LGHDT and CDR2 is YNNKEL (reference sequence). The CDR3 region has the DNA TGTGCCAGCAGCCAAGATCGGGGGACAGGCCTGTACGAGCAGTACTTC. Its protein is CASSQDRGTGLYEQYF.

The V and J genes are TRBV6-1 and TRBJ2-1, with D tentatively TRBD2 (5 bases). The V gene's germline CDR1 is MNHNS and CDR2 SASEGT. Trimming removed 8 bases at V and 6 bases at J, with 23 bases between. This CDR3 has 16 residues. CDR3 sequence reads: CASPEGSPGLGNEQFF. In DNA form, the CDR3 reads TGTGCCAGCCCAGAAGGGAGCCCCGGACTCGGCAATGAGCAGTTCTTC.

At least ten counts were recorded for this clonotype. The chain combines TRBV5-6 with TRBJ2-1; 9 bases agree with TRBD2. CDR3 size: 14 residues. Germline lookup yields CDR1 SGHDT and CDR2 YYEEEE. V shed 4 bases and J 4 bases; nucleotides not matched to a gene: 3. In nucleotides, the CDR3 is TGTGCCAGCAGCGGGACTAGCCCTTACAATGAGCAGTTCTTC. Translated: CASSGTSPYNEQFF. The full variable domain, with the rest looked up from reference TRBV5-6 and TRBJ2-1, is DAGVTQSPTHLIKTRGQQVTLRCSPKSGHDTVSWYQQALGQGPQFIFQYYEEEERQRGNFPDRFSGHQFPNYSSELNVNALLLGDSALYLCASSGTSPYNEQFFGPGTRLTVL.

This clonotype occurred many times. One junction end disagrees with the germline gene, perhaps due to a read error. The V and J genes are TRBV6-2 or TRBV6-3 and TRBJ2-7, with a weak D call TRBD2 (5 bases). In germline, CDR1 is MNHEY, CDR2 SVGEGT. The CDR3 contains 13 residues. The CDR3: CASSYGSGRPPHF. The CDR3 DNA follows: TGTGCCAGCAGTTACGGTTCGGGGAGACCTCCCCACTTC.

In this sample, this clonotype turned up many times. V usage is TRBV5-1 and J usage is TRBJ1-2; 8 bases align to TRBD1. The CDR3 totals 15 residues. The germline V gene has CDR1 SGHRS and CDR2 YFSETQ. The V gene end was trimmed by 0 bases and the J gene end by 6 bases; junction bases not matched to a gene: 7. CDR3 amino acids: CASSLGFETGDGYTF. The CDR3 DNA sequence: TGCGCCAGCAGCTTGGGTTTCGAGACAGGGGATGGCTACACCTTC.

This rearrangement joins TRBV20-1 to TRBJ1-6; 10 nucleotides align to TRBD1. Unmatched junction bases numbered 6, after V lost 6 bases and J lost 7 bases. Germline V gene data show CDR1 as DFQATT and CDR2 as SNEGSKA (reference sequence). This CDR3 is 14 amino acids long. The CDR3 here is CSAPDRGRNSPLHF. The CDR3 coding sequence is TGCAGTGCACCTGACAGGGGGCGAAATTCACCCCTCCACTTT.

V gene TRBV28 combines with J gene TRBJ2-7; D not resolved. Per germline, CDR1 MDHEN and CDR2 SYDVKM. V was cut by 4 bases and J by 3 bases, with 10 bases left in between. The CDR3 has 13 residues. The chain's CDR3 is CASSSQYDYEQYF. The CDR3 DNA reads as TGTGCCAGCAGTTCCCAATATGACTACGAGCAGTACTTC.

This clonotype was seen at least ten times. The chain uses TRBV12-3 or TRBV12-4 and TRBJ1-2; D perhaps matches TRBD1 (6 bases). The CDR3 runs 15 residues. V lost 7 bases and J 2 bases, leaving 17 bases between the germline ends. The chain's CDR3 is CASTSGGTGNYGYTF. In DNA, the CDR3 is TGTGCCAGCACCTCAGGCGGAACAGGGAACTATGGCTACACCTTC.

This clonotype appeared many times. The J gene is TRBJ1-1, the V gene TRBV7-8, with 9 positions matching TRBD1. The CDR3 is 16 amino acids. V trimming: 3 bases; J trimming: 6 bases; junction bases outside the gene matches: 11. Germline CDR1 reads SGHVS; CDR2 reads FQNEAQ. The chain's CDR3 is CASSLDLTGGHPEAFF. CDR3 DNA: TGTGCCAGCAGCTTGGACTTGACAGGGGGGCACCCTGAAGCTTTCTTT.

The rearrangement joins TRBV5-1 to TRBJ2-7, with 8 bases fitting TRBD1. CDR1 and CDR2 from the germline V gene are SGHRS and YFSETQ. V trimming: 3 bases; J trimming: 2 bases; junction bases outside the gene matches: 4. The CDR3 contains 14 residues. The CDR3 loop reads CASSSQGDAYEQYF. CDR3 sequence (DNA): TGCGCCAGCAGCTCACAGGGGGATGCCTACGAGCAGTACTTC.

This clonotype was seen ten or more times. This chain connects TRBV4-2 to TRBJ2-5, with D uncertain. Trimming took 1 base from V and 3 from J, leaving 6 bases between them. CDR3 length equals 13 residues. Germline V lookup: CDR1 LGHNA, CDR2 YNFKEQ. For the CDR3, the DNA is TGTGCCAGCAGCCAAGTGAAGGAAGAGACCCAGTACTTC. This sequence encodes CASSQVKEETQYF.

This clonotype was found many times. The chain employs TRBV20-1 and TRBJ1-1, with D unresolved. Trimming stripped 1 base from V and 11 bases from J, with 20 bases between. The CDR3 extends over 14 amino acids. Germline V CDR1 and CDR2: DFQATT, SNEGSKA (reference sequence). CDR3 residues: CSARGGSGRREAFF. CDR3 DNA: TGCAGTGCTAGAGGGGGTTCCGGGAGAAGGGAGGCTTTCTTT.

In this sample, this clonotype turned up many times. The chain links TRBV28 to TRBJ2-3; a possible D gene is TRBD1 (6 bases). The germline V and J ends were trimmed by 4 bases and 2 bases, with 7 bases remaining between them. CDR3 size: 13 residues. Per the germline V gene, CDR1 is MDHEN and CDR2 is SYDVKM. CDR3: CASSWGLTDTQYF. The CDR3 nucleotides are TGTGCCAGCAGTTGGGGGCTCACAGATACGCAGTATTTT.

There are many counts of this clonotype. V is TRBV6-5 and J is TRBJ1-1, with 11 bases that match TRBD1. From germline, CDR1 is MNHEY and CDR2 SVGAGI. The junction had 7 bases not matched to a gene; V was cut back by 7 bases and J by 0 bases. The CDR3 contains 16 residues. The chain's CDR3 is CASTSPGQGVNTEAFF. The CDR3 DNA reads TGTGCCAGCACCTCCCCGGGACAGGGGGTGAACACTGAAGCTTTCTTT.